This TCR beta chain derives from a study of T cells in tuberculosis. Looking at the study overall: CD1B tetramers identified T cells specific for mycobacterial lipid GMM. The study, taken as a whole, reports: Active tuberculosis TCR-alpha repertoires lay closer to GMM-specific TCRs than IGRA-negative controls, suggesting clonal expansion. Selection depended on which cryopreserved specimens were available.

Repertoires were generated with immunoSEQ multiplex PCR, while TCRdb's copy carries only in-frame clones and drops some. The sample has about 33,000 clones, 80% to 95% seen once. About this clone: What it recognizes is unknown.

The CDR3 has 12 residues. Germline CDR1 and CDR2: GTSNPN and SVGIG (reference sequence). Trimming cost V 2 bases and J 4 bases, with 8 bases left between them. The chain employs TRBV30 and TRBJ1-1, with D hard to call. Source material: PBMCs. The TCR sequence derives from a donor aged 10 to 29 with latent tuberculosis or without tuberculosis infection. Some clones in this sample may be carry-over from other donors' samples. The CDR3, as DNA: TGTGCCTGGAGTTCCGGCGGCACTGAAGCTTTCTTT. Translating it yields CAWSSGGTEAFF.